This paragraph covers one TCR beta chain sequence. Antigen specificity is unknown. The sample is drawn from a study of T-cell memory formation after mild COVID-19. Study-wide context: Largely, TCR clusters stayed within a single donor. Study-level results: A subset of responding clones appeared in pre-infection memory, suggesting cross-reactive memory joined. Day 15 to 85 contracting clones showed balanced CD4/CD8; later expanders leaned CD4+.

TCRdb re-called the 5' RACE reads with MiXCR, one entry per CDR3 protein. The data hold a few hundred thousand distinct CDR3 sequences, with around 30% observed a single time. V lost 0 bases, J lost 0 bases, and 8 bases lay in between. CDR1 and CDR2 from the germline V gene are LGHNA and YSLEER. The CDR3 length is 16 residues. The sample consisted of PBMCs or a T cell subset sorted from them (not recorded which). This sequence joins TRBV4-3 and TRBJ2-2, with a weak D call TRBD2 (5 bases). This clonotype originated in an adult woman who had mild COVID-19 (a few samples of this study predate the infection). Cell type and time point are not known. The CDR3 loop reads CASSQDRGSNTGELFF. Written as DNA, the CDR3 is TGCGCCAGCAGCCAAGATCGAGGGTCGAACACCGGGGAGCTGTTTTTT.